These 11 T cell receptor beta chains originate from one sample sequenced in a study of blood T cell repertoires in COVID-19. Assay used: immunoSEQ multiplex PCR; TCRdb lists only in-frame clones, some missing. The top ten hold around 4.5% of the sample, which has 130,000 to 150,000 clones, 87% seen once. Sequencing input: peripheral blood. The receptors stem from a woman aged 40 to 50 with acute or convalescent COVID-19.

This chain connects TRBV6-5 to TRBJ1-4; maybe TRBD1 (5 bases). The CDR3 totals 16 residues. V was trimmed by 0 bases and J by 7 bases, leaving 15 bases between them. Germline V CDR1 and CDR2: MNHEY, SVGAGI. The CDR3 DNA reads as TGTGCCAGCAGTTACTCGGGGCCAGGGAATATTGAAAAACTGTTTTTT. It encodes CASSYSGPGNIEKLFF.

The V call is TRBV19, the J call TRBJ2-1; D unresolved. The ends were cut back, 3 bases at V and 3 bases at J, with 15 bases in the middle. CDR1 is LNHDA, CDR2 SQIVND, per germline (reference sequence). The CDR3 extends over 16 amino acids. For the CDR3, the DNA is TGTGCCAGTAGTATGTCACTAATGATCGACTACAATGAGCAGTTCTTC. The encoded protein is CASSMSLMIDYNEQFF.

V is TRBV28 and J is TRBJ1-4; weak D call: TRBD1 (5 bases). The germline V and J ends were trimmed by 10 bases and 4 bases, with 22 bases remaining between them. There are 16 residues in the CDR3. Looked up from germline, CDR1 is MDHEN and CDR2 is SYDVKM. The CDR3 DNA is TGTGCCACCCGTGCCCATAATCTAGGGGATAATGAAAAACTGTTTTTT. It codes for CATRAHNLGDNEKLFF.

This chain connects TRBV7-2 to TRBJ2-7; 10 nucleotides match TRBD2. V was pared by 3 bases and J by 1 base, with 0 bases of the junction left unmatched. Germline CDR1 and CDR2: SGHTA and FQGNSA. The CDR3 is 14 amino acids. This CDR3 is CASSLTSGSYEQYF. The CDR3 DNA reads TGTGCCAGCAGCTTGACTAGCGGGTCCTACGAGCAGTACTTC.

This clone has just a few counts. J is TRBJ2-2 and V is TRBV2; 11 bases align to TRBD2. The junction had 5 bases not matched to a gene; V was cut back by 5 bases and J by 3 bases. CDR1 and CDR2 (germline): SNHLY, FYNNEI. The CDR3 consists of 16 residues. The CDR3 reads CASSHSGRADTGELFF. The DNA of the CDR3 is TGTGCCAGCAGTCATAGCGGGAGGGCCGACACCGGGGAGCTGTTTTTT.

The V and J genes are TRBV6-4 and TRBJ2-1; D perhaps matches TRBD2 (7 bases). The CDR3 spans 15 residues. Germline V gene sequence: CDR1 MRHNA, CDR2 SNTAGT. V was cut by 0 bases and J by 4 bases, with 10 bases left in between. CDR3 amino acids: CASSDSGGGYNEQFF. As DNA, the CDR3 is TGTGCCAGCAGTGACTCGGGAGGGGGATACAATGAGCAGTTCTTC.

CDR3: CASEIGTSGDQPQHF. As DNA, the CDR3 is TGTGCCAGTGAGATAGGGACAAGTGGGGATCAGCCCCAGCATTTT. This chain uses TRBV2 with TRBJ1-5; tentatively, D is TRBD1 (6 bases). This CDR3 has 15 amino acids. Deletions cut 9 bases from V and 5 bases from J, with 20 bases between. CDR1 and CDR2 (germline): SNHLY, FYNNEI.

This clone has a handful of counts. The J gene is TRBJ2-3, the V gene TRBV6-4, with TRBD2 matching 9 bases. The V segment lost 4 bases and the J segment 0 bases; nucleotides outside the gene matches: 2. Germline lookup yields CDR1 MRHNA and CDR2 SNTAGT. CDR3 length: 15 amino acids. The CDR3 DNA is TGTGCCAGCAGTGTCAGCGGGGGGAGCACAGATACGCAGTATTTT. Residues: CASSVSGGSTDTQYF.

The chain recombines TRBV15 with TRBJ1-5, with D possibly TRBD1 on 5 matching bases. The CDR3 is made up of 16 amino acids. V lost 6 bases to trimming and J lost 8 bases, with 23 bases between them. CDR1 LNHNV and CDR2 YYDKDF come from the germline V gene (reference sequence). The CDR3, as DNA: TGTGCCACCAGGGCCATAGGAAAGGGGCAGCTGGAGCCCCAGCATTTT. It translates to CATRAIGKGQLEPQHF.

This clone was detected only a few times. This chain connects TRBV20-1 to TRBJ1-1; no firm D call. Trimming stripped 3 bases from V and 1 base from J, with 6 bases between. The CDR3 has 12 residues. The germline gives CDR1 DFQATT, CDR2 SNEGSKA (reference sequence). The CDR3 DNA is TGCAGTGCTAGTGAGGCGAACACTGAAGCTTTCTTT. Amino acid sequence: CSASEANTEAFF.

As DNA, the CDR3 is TGTGCCATGGGCGGGGGCCTCACAGATACGCAGTATTTT. Amino acids: CAMGGGLTDTQYF. This chain connects TRBV10-3 to TRBJ2-3; weak D call: TRBD2 (7 bases). The CDR3 has 13 amino acids. Trimming took 9 bases from V and 2 from J, leaving 12 bases between them. Germline V CDR1 and CDR2: ENHRY, SYGVKD.